Sequencing of this TCR beta chain was carried out in a study of immune heterogeneity within non-small cell lung tumors. The V segment lost 4 bases and the J segment 7 bases; nucleotides outside the gene matches: 3. CDR1 is PRHDT and CDR2 is FYEKMQ in the germline V gene (reference sequence). This CDR3 has 14 residues. Each sample used 550 to 650 ng of genomic DNA from bulk tumor tissue. Doctors removed several biopsies from each primary tumor during surgery, keeping them far apart. These patients got curative surgery after being newly diagnosed with untreated non-small cell lung cancer. It was with 32 V and 13 J primers that multiplex PCR amplified TCR beta CDR3. MiXCR, applied by TCRdb to the multiplex PCR reads, yields one record per CDR3 protein. Here the sample spans 4,000 to 5,500 distinct CDR3 sequences, about 24% being singletons.

Sequenced material: lung tumor tissue. The receptor's source is a man in his forties or fifties with non-small cell lung cancer. The V and J genes are TRBV13 and TRBJ2-7; 14 bases line up with TRBD2. This chain's CDR3 is CASSSGLAGDEQYF. CDR3 nucleotide sequence: TGTGCCAGCAGCTCGGGACTAGCGGGAGATGAGCAGTACTTC.